Each of the 5 T cell receptor beta chains below was sequenced from the same sample in a study of blood T cells in healthy people across ages (dated by TCRdb to about 2015). The receptor library was made with 5' RACE. Sequencing instrument: Illumina HiSeq 2500. A second PCR of roughly 6 to 11 cycles was run with a J-beta primer mix and a sample-barcoded 5' primer. TCRdb trimmed public reads at Q25 via fastp, called clones via MiXCR and kept in-frame beta chains. For every CDR3 protein sequence, its rows merge into one entry that carries the most common genes and DNA. This sample gives approximately 800,000 distinct CDR3 sequences in total; around two thirds of them show up just once. About a quarter of the sample belongs to the ten largest clones. Sequencing was performed on blood. The receptors stem from a man younger than 40 in good health.

The chain employs TRBV20-1 and TRBJ2-7; 7 bases map to TRBD1. Trimming cost V 5 bases and J 4 bases; bases outside gene matches: 11. The V gene's germline CDR1 is DFQATT and CDR2 SNEGSKA (reference sequence). The CDR3 is made up of 14 amino acids. This chain's CDR3 is CSALKTGRGYEQYF. For the CDR3, the DNA is TGCAGTGCTTTAAAGACAGGGAGAGGGTACGAGCAGTACTTC.

The sample holds a few counts of this clonotype. V and J are TRBV7-9 and TRBJ2-7; 10 bases align to TRBD2. Germline CDR1 SEHNR, CDR2 FQNEAQ (reference sequence). V lost 3 bases, J lost 5 bases, and 7 bases stayed unmatched. This CDR3 is 15 amino acids long. For the CDR3, the DNA is TGTGCCAGCAGCTTCGCCGGGACTAGCGTTGACGAGCAGTACTTC. Its translation is CASSFAGTSVDEQYF.

The chain employs TRBV5-4 and TRBJ2-3, with D possibly TRBD2 on 5 matching bases. Trimming pared 4 bases from V and 1 base from J, leaving 16 bases between. Germline lookup yields CDR1 SGHNT and CDR2 YYREEE (reference sequence). The CDR3 length is 16 residues. The CDR3 nucleotides are TGTGCCAGCAGCCCGGGGATTGACTATGGCACAGATACGCAGTATTTT. Protein: CASSPGIDYGTDTQYF.

The J gene is TRBJ1-2, the V gene TRBV9; D is unresolved. This CDR3 comprises 12 residues. Trimming removed 3 bases at V and 1 base at J, with 4 bases between. The germline CDR1 and CDR2 sequences are SGDLS and YYNGEE. CDR3 DNA sequence: TGTGCCAGCAGCGCGAATAACTATGGCTACACCTTC. It specifies CASSANNYGYTF.

The J gene is TRBJ1-1, the V gene TRBV6-5, with D tentatively TRBD1 (5 bases). V was trimmed by 5 bases and J by 1 base, leaving 14 bases between them. CDR3 length: 15 residues. Germline assignment: CDR1 MNHEY and CDR2 SVGAGI. CDR3 sequence: CASSPGPGANTEAFF. As DNA, the CDR3 is TGTGCCAGCAGTCCGGGGCCCGGGGCGAACACTGAAGCTTTCTTT.